The 16 T cell receptor beta chains below all came from one sample that was sequenced in a study of blood T cell repertoires in COVID-19. This table comes from immunoSEQ multiplex PCR, and its TCRdb copy is limited to in-frame clones, with some not included. The sample contains some 200,000 clones, roughly 76% of which appear only once. Sequenced: peripheral blood. All receptors come from a woman aged 40 to 55 with COVID-19, enrolled during active disease.

The chain uses TRBV5-6 and TRBJ2-3; 9 bases are a match to TRBD1. The V gene end was trimmed by 3 bases and the J gene end by 3 bases; junction bases not matched to a gene: 11. Germline V CDR1 and CDR2: SGHDT, YYEEEE. The length of the CDR3 is 17 residues. The CDR3 nucleotides read TGTGCCAGCAGCTCCCCTCGGAGGACAGGGGTGACAGATACGCAGTATTTT. Its translation is CASSSPRRTGVTDTQYF.

The V call is TRBV5-1, the J call TRBJ2-2; 11 bases are a match to TRBD2. CDR1 SGHRS and CDR2 YFSETQ come from the germline V gene. The length of the CDR3 is 18 residues. Germline trimming cut 0 bases from V and 7 bases from J; bases unmatched to any gene: 11. The CDR3 nucleotides are TGCGCCAGCAGCTTGGCGTTACTAGCGGGAGTACGCAACGGGGAGCTGTTTTTT. It yields the protein CASSLALLAGVRNGELFF.

This chain links TRBV18 with TRBJ1-1, with 8 bases aligning to TRBD1. V dropped 3 bases and J dropped 5; count of bases not matched to a gene: 5. Germline CDR1 is KGHSH and CDR2 is LQKENI. The CDR3 length is 14 residues. CDR3 sequence: CASSPQGARTEAFF. The CDR3 DNA reads as TGTGCCAGCTCACCGCAGGGGGCGCGGACTGAAGCTTTCTTT.

The V gene is TRBV6-5, the J gene TRBJ2-2, with D maybe TRBD1 (5 bases). The CDR3 length is 13 residues. CDR1 and CDR2 (germline): MNHEY, SVGAGI. With 6 bases removed from V and 0 bases from J, the gap between germline ends came to 5 bases. The CDR3 sequence: CASRTANTGELFF. CDR3 sequence (DNA): TGTGCCAGCAGGACAGCGAACACCGGGGAGCTGTTTTTT.

The chain joins TRBV18 to TRBJ2-3; perhaps TRBD2 as D (6 bases). Germline CDR1 and CDR2: KGHSH and LQKENI. The V gene lost 2 bases and the J gene lost 1 base, with 16 bases spanning the gap. The length of the CDR3 is 17 residues. CDR3 loop: CASSPKVGGLGTDTQYF. Written as DNA, the CDR3 is TGTGCCAGCTCACCAAAGGTGGGAGGACTTGGCACAGATACGCAGTATTTT.

V gene TRBV5-1 combines with J gene TRBJ2-1; TRBD2 matches at 9 bases. V shed 3 bases and J 7 bases; nucleotides not matched to a gene: 11. The CDR3 is made up of 16 amino acids. Germline V gives CDR1 SGHRS, CDR2 YFSETQ. The CDR3 region is CASSSNWPSGANEQFF. CDR3 DNA: TGCGCCAGCAGCTCTAACTGGCCTAGCGGGGCGAATGAGCAGTTCTTC. Complete variable domain (other parts from reference TRBV5-1 and TRBJ2-1): KAGVTQTPRYLIKTRGQQVTLSCSPISGHRSVSWYQQTPGQGLQFLFEYFSETQRNKGNFPGRFSGRQFSNSRSEMNVSTLELGDSALYLCASSSNWPSGANEQFFGPGTRLTVL.

This chain joins TRBV29-1 and TRBJ2-2, with 8 bases lining up with TRBD1. Trimming took 1 base from V and 0 from J; bases not matched to a gene: 1. Germline V gives CDR1 SQVTM, CDR2 ANQGSEA. The CDR3 is 15 residues long. CDR3 residues: CSVEGTGTNTGELFF. The CDR3 DNA is TGCAGCGTTGAAGGGACAGGGACGAACACCGGGGAGCTGTTTTTT.

The chain carries TRBV27 and TRBJ1-2; D gene ambiguous. V dropped 1 base and J dropped 0 bases, with 6 bases sitting between them. CDR3 length: 14 amino acids. From germline, CDR1 is MNHEY and CDR2 SMNVEV (reference sequence). CDR3 amino acids: CASSLFGANYGYTF. CDR3 nucleotides: TGTGCCAGCAGTTTATTTGGAGCTAACTATGGCTACACCTTC.

This clone was detected a few times. The chain combines TRBV3-1 (or the pseudogene TRBV3-2) with TRBJ2-2, with 8 nucleotides matching TRBD1. V lost 2 bases to trimming and J lost 3 bases; unmatched junction nucleotides: 5. CDR1 is LGHDT, CDR2 YNNKEL, per germline (reference sequence). CDR3 length: 16 residues. The CDR3 loop reads CASSQYRGSHTGELFF. The CDR3 DNA sequence: TGTGCCAGCAGCCAATACAGGGGGTCACACACCGGGGAGCTGTTTTTT.

The J gene is TRBJ2-2, the V gene TRBV6-5, with D tentatively TRBD2 (6 bases). The V gene's germline CDR1 is MNHEY and CDR2 SVGAGI. CDR3 length: 14 residues. Trimming took 3 bases from V and 5 from J, leaving 10 bases between them. DNA of the CDR3: TGTGCCAGCAGTTATGGGGGAGGTACCGGGGAGCTGTTTTTT. Its protein is CASSYGGGTGELFF.

This chain joins TRBV19 and TRBJ2-2, with D perhaps TRBD1 (5 bases). This CDR3 region has 11 residues. V was trimmed by 8 bases and J by 6 bases, leaving 7 bases between them. The V gene's germline CDR1 is LNHDA and CDR2 SQIVND (reference sequence). The CDR3 DNA reads TGTGCCAGTGCAGGGTCCGGGGAGCTGTTTTTT. Translated, it gives CASAGSGELFF.

The chain uses TRBV7-8 and TRBJ2-3, with 10 bases identical to TRBD2. The CDR3 is made up of 13 amino acids. Unmatched junction bases numbered 6, after V lost 10 bases and J lost 5 bases. CDR1 and CDR2 from the germline V gene are SGHVS and FQNEAQ. The CDR3 reads CAIASGRGDTQYF. For the CDR3, the DNA is TGTGCCATCGCAAGCGGGAGGGGAGATACGCAGTATTTT. Supplemented by reference TRBV7-8 and TRBJ2-3, the full variable domain reads GAGVSQSPRYKVAKRGQDVALRCDPISGHVSLFWYQQALGQGPEFLTYFQNEAQLDKSGLPSDRFFAERPEGSVSTLKIQRTQQEDSAVYLCAIASGRGDTQYFGPGTRLTVL.

The CDR3 reads CASSSSDEQFF. The CDR3 bases are TGTGCCAGCAGCTCTAGTGATGAGCAGTTCTTC. The chain is built from TRBV5-7 and TRBJ2-1, with D hard to call. TRBV5-7 is known as an ORF, though its function is uncertain. V was trimmed by 3 bases and J by 8 bases, leaving 6 bases between them. The CDR3 spans 11 residues.

The CDR3 DNA reads as TGTGCTAGTGGATATTCGCGGGGCCGGGGAAACACCATATATTTT. This gives the protein CASGYSRGRGNTIYF. V gene TRBV12-5 combines with J gene TRBJ1-3; D might be TRBD1 (5 bases). The V end lost 6 bases, the J end lost 4 bases, and 16 bases lay between the germline ends. This CDR3 is 15 amino acids long. Germline-derived CDR1 and CDR2 are LGHNT and FRNRAP.

This clone was seen more than once but under ten times. The rearrangement uses TRBV7-9 and TRBJ2-6; D perhaps matches TRBD1 (5 bases). V was trimmed by 3 bases and J by 0 bases, leaving 15 bases between them. CDR3 length: 18 amino acids. The germline V gene has CDR1 SEHNR and CDR2 FQNEAQ (reference sequence). As DNA, the CDR3 is TGTGCCAGCAGCTTTGGGGCAGCGCCTGTCTCTGGGGCCAACGTCCTGACTTTC. It encodes CASSFGAAPVSGANVLTF.

The chain combines TRBV7-6 with TRBJ1-6, with a possible D match to TRBD1 (6 bases). In germline, CDR1 is SGHVS, CDR2 FNYEAQ. The CDR3 is 14 amino acids. V shed 2 bases and J shed 5 bases, with 7 bases lying between them. CDR3 sequence: CASSLYRDNSPLHF. CDR3 nucleotide sequence: TGTGCCAGCAGCTTATACAGGGATAATTCACCCCTCCACTTT.